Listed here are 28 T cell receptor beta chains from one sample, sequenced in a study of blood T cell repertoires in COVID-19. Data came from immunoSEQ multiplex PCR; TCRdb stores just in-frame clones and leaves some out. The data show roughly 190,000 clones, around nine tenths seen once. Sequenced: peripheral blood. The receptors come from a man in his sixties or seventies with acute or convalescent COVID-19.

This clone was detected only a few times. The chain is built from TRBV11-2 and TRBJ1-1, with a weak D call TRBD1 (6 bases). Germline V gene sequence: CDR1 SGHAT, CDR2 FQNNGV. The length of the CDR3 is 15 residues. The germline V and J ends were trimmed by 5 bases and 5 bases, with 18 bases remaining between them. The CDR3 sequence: CASSPMGAGNTEAFF. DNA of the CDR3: TGTGCCAGCAGCCCCATGGGGGCTGGTAATACTGAAGCTTTCTTT.

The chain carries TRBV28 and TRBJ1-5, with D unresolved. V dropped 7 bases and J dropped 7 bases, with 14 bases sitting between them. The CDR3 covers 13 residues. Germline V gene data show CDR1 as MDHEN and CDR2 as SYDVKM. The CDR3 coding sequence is TGTGCCAGCAATTCAGGTAGAGAGCAGCCCCAGCATTTT. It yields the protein CASNSGREQPQHF.

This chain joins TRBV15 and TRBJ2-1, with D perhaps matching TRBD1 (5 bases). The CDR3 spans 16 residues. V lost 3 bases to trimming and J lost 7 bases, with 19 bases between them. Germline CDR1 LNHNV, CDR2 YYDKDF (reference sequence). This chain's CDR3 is CATSRETVSFRNEQFF. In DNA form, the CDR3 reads TGTGCCACCAGCAGGGAGACAGTCAGCTTTAGGAATGAGCAGTTCTTC.

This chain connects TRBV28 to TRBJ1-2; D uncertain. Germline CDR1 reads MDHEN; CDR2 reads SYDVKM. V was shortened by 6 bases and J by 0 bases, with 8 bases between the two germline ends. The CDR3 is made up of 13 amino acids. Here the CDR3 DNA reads TGTGCCAGCAGAGATGCAGCTAACTATGGCTACACCTTC. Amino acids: CASRDAANYGYTF.

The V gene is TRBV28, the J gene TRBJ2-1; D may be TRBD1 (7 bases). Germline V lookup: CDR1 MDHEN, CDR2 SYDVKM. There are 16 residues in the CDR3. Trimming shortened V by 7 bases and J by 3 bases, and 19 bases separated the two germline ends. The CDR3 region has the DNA TGTGCCAGCACCGCAGGGGGGACGAGTAACTACAATGAGCAGTTCTTC. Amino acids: CASTAGGTSNYNEQFF.

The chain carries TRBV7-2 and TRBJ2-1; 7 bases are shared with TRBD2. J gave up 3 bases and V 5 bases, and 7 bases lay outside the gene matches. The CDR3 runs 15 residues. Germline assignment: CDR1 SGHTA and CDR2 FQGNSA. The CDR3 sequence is CASSQGAGLYNEQFF. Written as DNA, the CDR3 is TGTGCCAGCAGCCAAGGAGCGGGACTCTACAATGAGCAGTTCTTC.

The CDR3 sequence: CASSPSFAVRGQYF. CDR3 bases: TGTGCCAGCAGCCCCTCCTTCGCGGTTAGGGGGCAGTACTTC. The chain has TRBV7-9 and TRBJ2-7; tentative D call: TRBD1 (5 bases). V was pared by 5 bases and J by 9 bases, with 20 bases between. The CDR3 consists of 14 residues. CDR1 and CDR2 (germline): SEHNR, FQNEAQ (reference sequence).

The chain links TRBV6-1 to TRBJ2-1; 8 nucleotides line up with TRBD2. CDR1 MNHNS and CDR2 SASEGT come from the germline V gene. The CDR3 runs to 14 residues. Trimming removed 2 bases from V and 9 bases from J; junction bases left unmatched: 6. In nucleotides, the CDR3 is TGTGCCAGCAGTGAACCGGGACTAGGGGGTGAGCAGTTCTTC. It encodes CASSEPGLGGEQFF.

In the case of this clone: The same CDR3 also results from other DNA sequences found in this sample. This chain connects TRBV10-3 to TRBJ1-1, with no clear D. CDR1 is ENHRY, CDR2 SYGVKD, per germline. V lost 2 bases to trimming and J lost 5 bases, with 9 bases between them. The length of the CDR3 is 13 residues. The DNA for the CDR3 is TGTGCCATCAGTGAGGAACGGGGAACTGAAGCTTTCTTT. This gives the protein CAISEERGTEAFF.

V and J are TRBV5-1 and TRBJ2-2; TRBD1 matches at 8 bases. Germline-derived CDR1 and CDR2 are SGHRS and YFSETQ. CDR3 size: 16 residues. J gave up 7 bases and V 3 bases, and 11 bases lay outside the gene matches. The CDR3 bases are TGCGCCAGCAGCTCCCAGGGGGCGGTTAGTGGCGGGGAGCTGTTTTTT. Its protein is CASSSQGAVSGGELFF.

CDR3 residues: CASSLRLALEQFF. The CDR3, as DNA: TGCGCCAGCAGCTTGAGACTAGCGCTTGAGCAGTTCTTC. The V gene is TRBV5-1, the J gene TRBJ2-1; 8 bases are shared with TRBD2. CDR3 size: 13 residues. In germline, CDR1 is SGHRS, CDR2 YFSETQ. V shed 1 base, J shed 9 bases, and the junction held 3 bases outside the gene matches.

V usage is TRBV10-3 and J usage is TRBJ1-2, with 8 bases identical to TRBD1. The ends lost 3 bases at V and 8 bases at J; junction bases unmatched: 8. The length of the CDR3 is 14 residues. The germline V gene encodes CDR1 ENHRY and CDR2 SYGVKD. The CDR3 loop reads CAISEGTGRKGYTF. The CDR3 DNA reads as TGTGCCATCAGTGAAGGGACAGGTCGGAAAGGCTACACCTTC.

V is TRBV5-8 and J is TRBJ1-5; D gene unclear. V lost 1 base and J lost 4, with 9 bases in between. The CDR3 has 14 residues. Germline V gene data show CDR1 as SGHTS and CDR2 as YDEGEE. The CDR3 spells CASSLLPTNQPQHF. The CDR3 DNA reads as TGTGCCAGCAGCTTGTTGCCAACAAATCAGCCCCAGCATTTT.

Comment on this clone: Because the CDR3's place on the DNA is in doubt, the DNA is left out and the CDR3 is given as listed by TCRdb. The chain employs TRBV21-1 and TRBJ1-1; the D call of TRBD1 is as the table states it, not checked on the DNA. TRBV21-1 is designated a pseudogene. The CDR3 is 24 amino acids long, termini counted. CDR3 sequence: CASSKDKKWGLGWGQGSMNTEAFF.

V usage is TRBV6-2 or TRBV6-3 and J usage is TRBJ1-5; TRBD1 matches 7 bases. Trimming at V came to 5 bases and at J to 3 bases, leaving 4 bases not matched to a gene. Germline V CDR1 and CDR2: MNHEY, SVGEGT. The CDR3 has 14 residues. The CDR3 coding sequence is TGTGCCAGCAGTGAGGACAGGAACAATCAGCCCCAGCATTTT. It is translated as CASSEDRNNQPQHF.

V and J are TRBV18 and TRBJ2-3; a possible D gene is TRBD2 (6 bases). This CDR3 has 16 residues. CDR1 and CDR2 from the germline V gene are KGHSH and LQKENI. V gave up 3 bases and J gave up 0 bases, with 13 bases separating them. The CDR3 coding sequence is TGTGCCAGCTCACCGTCTGCTAGCGCTAGCACAGATACGCAGTATTTT. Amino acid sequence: CASSPSASASTDTQYF.

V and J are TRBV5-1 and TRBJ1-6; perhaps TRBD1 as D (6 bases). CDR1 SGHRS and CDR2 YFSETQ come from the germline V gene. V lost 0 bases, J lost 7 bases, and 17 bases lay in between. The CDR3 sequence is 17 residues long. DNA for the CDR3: TGCGCCAGCAGCTTGGCCCGGGGGGGCAGGACCAATTCACCCCTCCACTTT. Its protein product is CASSLARGGRTNSPLHF.

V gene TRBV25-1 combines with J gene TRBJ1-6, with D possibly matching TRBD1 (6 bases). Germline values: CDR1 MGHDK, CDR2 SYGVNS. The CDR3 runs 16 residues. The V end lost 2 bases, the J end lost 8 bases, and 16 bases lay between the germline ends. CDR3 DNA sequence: TGTGCCAGCAGTGAACTAAAGGGGGAAATGGATTCACCCCTCCACTTT. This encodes CASSELKGEMDSPLHF. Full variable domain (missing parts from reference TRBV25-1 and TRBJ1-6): EADIYQTPRYLVIGTGKKITLECSQTMGHDKMYWYQQDPGMELHLIHYSYGVNSTEKGDLSSESTVSRIRTEHFPLTLESARPSHTSQYLCASSELKGEMDSPLHFGNGTRLTVT.

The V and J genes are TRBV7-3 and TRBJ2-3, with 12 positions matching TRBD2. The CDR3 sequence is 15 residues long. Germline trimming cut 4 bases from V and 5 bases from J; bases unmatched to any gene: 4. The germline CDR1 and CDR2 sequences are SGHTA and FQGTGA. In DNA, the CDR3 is TGTGCCAGCAGCTCCACGGGACTAGCGGGAGATACGCAGTATTTT. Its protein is CASSSTGLAGDTQYF.

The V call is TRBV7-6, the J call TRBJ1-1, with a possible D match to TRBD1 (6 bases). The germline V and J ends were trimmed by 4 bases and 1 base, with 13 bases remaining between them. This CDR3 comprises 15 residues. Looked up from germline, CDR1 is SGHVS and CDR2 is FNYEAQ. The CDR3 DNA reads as TGTGCCAGCAGCTCGTCAGGGGTGTGGAACACTGAAGCTTTCTTT. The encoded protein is CASSSSGVWNTEAFF.

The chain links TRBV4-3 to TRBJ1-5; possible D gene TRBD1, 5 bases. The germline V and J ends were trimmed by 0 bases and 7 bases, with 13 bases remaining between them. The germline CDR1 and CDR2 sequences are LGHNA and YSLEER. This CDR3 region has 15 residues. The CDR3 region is CASSQDRGIEQPQHF. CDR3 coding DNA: TGCGCCAGCAGCCAAGATAGGGGCATTGAGCAGCCCCAGCATTTT.

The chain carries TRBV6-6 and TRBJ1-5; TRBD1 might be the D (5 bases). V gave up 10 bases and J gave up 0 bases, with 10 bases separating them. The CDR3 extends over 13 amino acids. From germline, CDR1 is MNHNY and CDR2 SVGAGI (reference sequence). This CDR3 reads CATAGNSNQPQHF. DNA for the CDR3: TGTGCCACCGCAGGGAATAGCAATCAGCCCCAGCATTTT.

CDR3 coding DNA: TGTGCCAGCAGTTTAATCTTTGGGGGAGGGGATACGCAGTATTTT. This gives the protein CASSLIFGGGDTQYF. The rearrangement joins TRBV27 to TRBJ2-3; TRBD2 agrees at 7 bases. After removal of 2 bases from V and 6 bases from J, the junction contained 8 bases not matched to a gene. CDR3 size: 15 residues. Germline V CDR1 and CDR2: MNHEY, SMNVEV (reference sequence).

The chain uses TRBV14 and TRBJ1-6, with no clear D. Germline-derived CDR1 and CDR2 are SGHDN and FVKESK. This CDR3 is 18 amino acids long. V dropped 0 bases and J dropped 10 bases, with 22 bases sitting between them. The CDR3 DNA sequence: TGTGCCAGCAGCCAAGATACGATTAGGAACCGAGGAGACTCACCCCTCCACTTT. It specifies CASSQDTIRNRGDSPLHF.

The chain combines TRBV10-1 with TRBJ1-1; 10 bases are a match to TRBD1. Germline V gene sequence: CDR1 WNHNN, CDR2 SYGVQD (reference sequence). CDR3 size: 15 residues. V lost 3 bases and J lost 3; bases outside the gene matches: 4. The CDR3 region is CASSDGQGDYTEAFF. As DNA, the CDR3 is TGCGCCAGCAGTGATGGACAGGGGGATTACACTGAAGCTTTCTTT.

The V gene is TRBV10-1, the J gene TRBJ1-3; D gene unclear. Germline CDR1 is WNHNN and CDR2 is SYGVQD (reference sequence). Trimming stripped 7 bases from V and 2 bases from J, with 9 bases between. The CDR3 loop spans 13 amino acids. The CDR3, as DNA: TGCGCCAGCAACGACGGGACTGGAAACACCATATATTTT. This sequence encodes CASNDGTGNTIYF.

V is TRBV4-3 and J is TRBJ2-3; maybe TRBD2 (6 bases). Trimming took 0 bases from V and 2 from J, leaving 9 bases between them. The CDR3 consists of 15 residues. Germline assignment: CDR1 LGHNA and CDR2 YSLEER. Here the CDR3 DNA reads TGCGCCAGCAGCCAAGAAGAGGGACTCACAGATACGCAGTATTTT. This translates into CASSQEEGLTDTQYF.

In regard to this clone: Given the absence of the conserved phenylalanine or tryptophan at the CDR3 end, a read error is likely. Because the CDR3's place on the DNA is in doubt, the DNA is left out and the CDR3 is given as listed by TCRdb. The chain's CDR3 is CASSIPGPPSL. V usage is TRBV9 and J usage is TRBJ2-7; the D call of TRBD2 is as the table states it, not checked on the DNA. CDR1 and CDR2 from the germline V gene are SGDLS and YYNGEE. The length of the CDR3 is 11 amino acids, counting both ends.